This T cell receptor beta chain was documented in a study of cytomegalovirus exposure and HLA in healthy donors. Study-level points and caveats: Roughly even sequencing depth across donors was the assumption behind the presence/absence analyses. Productive status was seen about 87% or about 30% of the time for most TCR beta V segments in an earlier analysis.

As to this clone: Its antigen is still unknown.

Primers: 60 Vbeta forward and 13 Jbeta reverse. Assay used: immunoSEQ multiplex PCR; TCRdb lists only in-frame clones, some missing. The table records 140,000 or so clones, approximately 9% of them present only once. The germline V gene has CDR1 MNHEY and CDR2 SVGAGI. The CDR3 extends over 15 amino acids. Between the trimmed V and J ends, which lost 2 bases and 4 bases, there was a span of 14 bases. The chain is built from TRBV6-5 and TRBJ1-2; no firm D call. This receptor was identified in a male donor in good health and CMV-seronegative. Sample: PBMCs. Written as DNA, the CDR3 is TGTGCCAGCAGTTACAATCTGGGTGGGAGCTATGGCTACACCTTC. Encoded protein: CASSYNLGGSYGYTF.